The rows below give T cell receptor beta chains drawn from one sample of a study of blood T cell repertoires in COVID-19. This table comes from immunoSEQ multiplex PCR, and its TCRdb copy is limited to in-frame clones, with some not included. The sample yields approximately 150,000 clones, 82% seen once. Material: peripheral blood. The receptors here all came from a woman in her seventies with acute or convalescent COVID-19. Both conserved end residues are part of each CDR3. The D gene is left open where the match is weak. Clone size is stated in some rows and not others, as once, few, many or a class when expanded.

V gene	J gene	clone size	D gene	CDR3 DNA	CDR3 protein
TRBV11-3	TRBJ2-3	.	.	TGTGCCAGCAGCGGTAGCCCTTCCAGCACAGATACGCAGTATTTT	CASSGSPSSTDTQYF
TRBV4-1	TRBJ2-5	.	TRBD1	TGCGCCAGCAGCCCGAGGCCCGACAGGGGACCACAGACCCAGTACTTC	CASSPRPDRGPQTQYF
TRBV28	TRBJ1-5	few	TRBD1	TGTGCCAGCCTTTCACGCCACGGGGCAGGGGGAAATCAGCCCCAGCATTTT	CASLSRHGAGGNQPQHF
TRBV19	TRBJ2-5	.	TRBD2	TGTGCCAGTAGTGACCGGGGGGGGGAGACCCAGTACTTC	CASSDRGGETQYF
TRBV28	TRBJ1-2	few	TRBD1	TGTGCCGGACAGGGAGGGGACTATGGCTACACCTTC	CAGQGGDYGYTF
TRBV7-2	TRBJ2-7	.	.	TGTGCCAGCAGCTTAAACCCGGCAGGAGAGCAGTACTTC	CASSLNPAGEQYF
TRBV5-6	TRBJ2-1	.	TRBD2	TGTGCCAGCAGTTCCGAGGCGCGGGAGGGAAGGTACAATGAGCAGTTCTTC	CASSSEAREGRYNEQFF
TRBV7-8	TRBJ1-5	.	TRBD1	TGTGCCAGCAGCTTGAGACAGGGCTGGAGCAATCAGCCCCAGCATTTT	CASSLRQGWSNQPQHF
TRBV4-3	TRBJ1-2	.	.	TGCGCCAGCAGTCGCCTTCTAGCTAACTATGGCTACACCTTC	CASSRLLANYGYTF
TRBV4-1	TRBJ1-4	.	TRBD1	TGCGCCAGCAGCCCCTCGGGACAGAGGGATGAAAAACTGTTTTTT	CASSPSGQRDEKLFF
TRBV18	TRBJ1-6	few	.	TGTGCCAGCTCACCTTCCTCGGGTTGGCGCCTCCACTTT	CASSPSSGWRLHF
TRBV7-8	TRBJ2-1	.	.	TGTGCCAGCAGCTTACTCTTCCGTGAGCAGTTCTTC	CASSLLFREQFF
TRBV11-2	TRBJ1-4	once	TRBD1	TGTGCCAGCAGCGGATTGAGACAGGGGGCGCGCGAAAAACTGTTTTTT	CASSGLRQGAREKLFF
TRBV5-1	TRBJ1-2	.	TRBD1	TGCGCCAGCAGCTTGGGGGGACAGACGTACTATGGCTACACCTTC	CASSLGGQTYYGYTF
TRBV3-1/TRBV3-2	TRBJ1-4	.	.	TGTGCCAGCACCCCACGGGGGGTAGGGGGTGAAAAACTGTTTTTT	CASTPRGVGGEKLFF
TRBV28	TRBJ2-7	few	TRBD1	TGTGCCAGCAGTTCCATGGGGACAGGGTGGGAGCAGTACTTC	CASSSMGTGWEQYF
TRBV15	TRBJ1-4	.	.	TGTGCCACCAGCAGAGATTTTGGAGGGGATAGTGAAAAACTGTTTTTT	CATSRDFGGDSEKLFF
TRBV3-1/TRBV3-2	TRBJ2-5	.	TRBD2	TGTGCCAGCAGACTAGCGGGTGCCGAAGAGACCCAGTACTTC	CASRLAGAEETQYF
TRBV10-2	TRBJ1-3	.	TRBD1	TGCGCCAGCAGTGAAAGGGGGCGCATAGTTGGAAACACCATATATTTT	CASSERGRIVGNTIYF
TRBV6-5	TRBJ1-5	.	.	TGTGCCAGCAGGTCGACAGGTAACAATCAGCCCCAGCATTTT	CASRSTGNNQPQHF
TRBV3-1/TRBV3-2	TRBJ2-3	.	.	TGTGCCAGCAGCCCTCGACTAGTAGATACGCAGTATTTT	CASSPRLVDTQYF
TRBV3-1/TRBV3-2	TRBJ2-1	.	TRBD2	TGTGCCAGCAGCCAAGAGGCTAGCGGGATTTCTGAGCAGTTCTTC	CASSQEASGISEQFF
TRBV5-1	TRBJ1-1	.	.	TGCGCCAGCAGCTTAAGGACAGTGAACACTGAAGCTTTCTTT	CASSLRTVNTEAFF
TRBV6-2/TRBV6-3	TRBJ1-2	.	.	TGTGCCAGCAGTTACGTGGCAGTATATGGCTACACCTTC	CASSYVAVYGYTF
TRBV10-3	TRBJ2-1	.	.	TGTGCCATCAGTGAGTCTAGCGGACAAAGCTCCTACAATGAGCAGTTCTTC	CAISESSGQSSYNEQFF
TRBV6-5	TRBJ2-3	.	TRBD2	TGTGCCAGCAGCCGTAGCGGGGCTAGCACAGATACGCAGTATTTT	CASSRSGASTDTQYF
TRBV7-2	TRBJ2-7	few	.	TGTGCCAGCAGAAGCACCTTTTCCTACGAGCAGTACTTC	CASRSTFSYEQYF
TRBV6-2/TRBV6-3	TRBJ2-5	.	.	TGTGCCAGCAGTTATGACAGGAGCCAAGAGACCCAGTACTTC	CASSYDRSQETQYF
TRBV6-1	TRBJ2-5	.	TRBD2	TGTGCCAGCAGTGAAGGGCCTAGCGGCCAAGAGACCCAGTACTTC	CASSEGPSGQETQYF
TRBV6-5	TRBJ1-2	once	TRBD1	TGTGCCAGCAGTTTAGGGGGCTCAGGGTATGGCTACACCTTC	CASSLGGSGYGYTF
TRBV7-2	TRBJ1-2	.	.	TGTGCCAGCAGCTTATCTGCTAACTATGGCTACACCTTC	CASSLSANYGYTF
TRBV4-2	TRBJ1-1	.	.	TGTGCCAGCAGCCAAGAAAGGGGTACGATTGAAGCTTTCTTT	CASSQERGTIEAFF